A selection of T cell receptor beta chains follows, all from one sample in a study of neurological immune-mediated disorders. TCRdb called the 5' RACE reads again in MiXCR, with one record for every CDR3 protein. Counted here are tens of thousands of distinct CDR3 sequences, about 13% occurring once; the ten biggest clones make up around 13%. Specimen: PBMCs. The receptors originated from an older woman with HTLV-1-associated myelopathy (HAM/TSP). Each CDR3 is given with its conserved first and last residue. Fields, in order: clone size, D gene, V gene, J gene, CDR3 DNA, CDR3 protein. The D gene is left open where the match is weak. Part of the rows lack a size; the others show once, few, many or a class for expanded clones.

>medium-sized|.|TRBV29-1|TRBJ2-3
TGCAGCGTTGTTCGAAGCCTCCCCACAGATACGCAGTATTTT
CSVVRSLPTDTQYF
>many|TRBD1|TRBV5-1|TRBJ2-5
TGCGCCAGCAGCTTCTCTTCCGGGACAGGGGGTCAAGAGACCCAGTACTTC
CASSFSSGTGGQETQYF
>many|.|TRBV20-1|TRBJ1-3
TGCAGTGCTCTACAGGGAGAGTGGTCCGGAAACACCATATATTTT
CSALQGEWSGNTIYF
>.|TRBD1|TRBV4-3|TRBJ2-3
TGCGCCAGCAACCAAGATGGGACAGGGGACCTTAGCACAGATACGCAGTATTTT
CASNQDGTGDLSTDTQYF
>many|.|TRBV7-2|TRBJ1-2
TGTGCCAGCAGCGTACGCTCTGGTCAGGCCCATAACTATGGCTACACCTTC
CASSVRSGQAHNYGYTF
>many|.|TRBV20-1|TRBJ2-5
TGCAGTGCTAGAGATTCGGAGACCCAGTACTTC
CSARDSETQYF
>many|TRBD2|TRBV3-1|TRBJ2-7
TGTGCCAGCAGCCAAGGAAGAGAGCGGGGGGTTGAGCAGTACTTC
CASSQGRERGVEQYF
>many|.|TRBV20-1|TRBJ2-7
TGCAGTGCTAGAGAGGCTCACCACCCCTACGAGCAGTACTTC
CSAREAHHPYEQYF
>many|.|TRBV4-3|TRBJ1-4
TGCGCCAGCGGAAACTTTAATGAAAAACTGTTTTTT
CASGNFNEKLFF
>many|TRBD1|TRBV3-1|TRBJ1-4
TGTGCCAGCAGGCAGAGGGGGCTAAATGAAAAACTGTTTTTT
CASRQRGLNEKLFF
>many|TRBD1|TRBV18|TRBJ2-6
TGTGCCAGCTCACCAACGGCAGGGGGCCAGGGGGCCAACGTCCTGACTTTC
CASSPTAGGQGANVLTF
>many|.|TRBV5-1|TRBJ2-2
TGCGCCAGCAGCTTGGCCGTTTACGCTGCGAACACCGGGGAGCTGTTTTTT
CASSLAVYAANTGELFF
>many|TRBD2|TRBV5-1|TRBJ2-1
TGCGCCAGCAGCCCCGGGACTAGCGGGGGGGTTAGTAATGAGCAGTTCTTC
CASSPGTSGGVSNEQFF
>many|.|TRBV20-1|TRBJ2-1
TGCAGTGCTAGAGACTACAATGAGCAGTTCTTC
CSARDYNEQFF
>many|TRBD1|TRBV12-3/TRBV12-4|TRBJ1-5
TGTGCCAGCAGTTTAGAGTCCCCCAACCCAGGGGGCTGGAATCAGCCCCAGCATTTT
CASSLESPNPGGWNQPQHF
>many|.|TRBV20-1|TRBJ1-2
TGCAGTGCTAGGAATCAGCTGGAAAATCACTATGGCTACACCTTC
CSARNQLENHYGYTF
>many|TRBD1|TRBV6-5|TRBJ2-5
TGTGCCAGCAGTTACCCGGGACAGGGGTTGGAGACCCAGTACTTC
CASSYPGQGLETQYF
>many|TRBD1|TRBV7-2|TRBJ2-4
TGTGCCAGCAGCTTACGGTCCGGGACAGGGCCGCTCAGAAACATTCAGTACTTC
CASSLRSGTGPLRNIQYF
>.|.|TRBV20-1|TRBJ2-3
TGCAGTGCTTACACCGGGTCATTCAGCCTCACAGATACGCAGTATTTT
CSAYTGSFSLTDTQYF
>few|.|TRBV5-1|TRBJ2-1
TGCGCCAGCAGCTTCTCCGGGACTCAGACCTACAATGAGCAGTTCTTC
CASSFSGTQTYNEQFF
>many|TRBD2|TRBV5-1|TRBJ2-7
TGCGCCAGCAGCTCCTATAGCGGGAGGGTCGACGAGCAGTACTTC
CASSSYSGRVDEQYF
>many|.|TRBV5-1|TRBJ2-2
TGCGCCAGCAGCTTGGAGGCCGGGGTGAACACCGGGGAGCTGTTTTTT
CASSLEAGVNTGELFF
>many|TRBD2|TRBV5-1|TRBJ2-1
TGCGCCAGCAGCCCGACTAGCGGGGGGGCGGGTGAGCAGTTCTTC
CASSPTSGGAGEQFF
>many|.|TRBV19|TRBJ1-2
TGTGCTTCGGCGAGGGACTATGGCTACACCTTC
CASARDYGYTF
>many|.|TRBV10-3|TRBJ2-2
TGTGCCATCAGCCCGGACTTCAACAGAGGGGAGCTGTTTTTT
CAISPDFNRGELFF
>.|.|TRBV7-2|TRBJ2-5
TGTGCCAGCAGCTCGGACCATATCGGGGCCCAGTACTTC
CASSSDHIGAQYF
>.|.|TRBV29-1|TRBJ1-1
TGCAGCGTTGTGGTAGACACTGAAGCTTTCTTT
CSVVVDTEAFF
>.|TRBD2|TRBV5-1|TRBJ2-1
TGCGCCAGCAGCTTGGAGGTACTAGCGGGTTACAATGAGCAGTTCTTC
CASSLEVLAGYNEQFF
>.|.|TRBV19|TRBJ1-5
TGTGCCAGTAGTATCGGGGGCTTTGGAGGCAATCAGCCCCAGCATTTT
CASSIGGFGGNQPQHF
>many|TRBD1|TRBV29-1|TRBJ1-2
TGCAGCGTTGCGACAGGGTCTGGTTTTGGCTACACCTTC
CSVATGSGFGYTF
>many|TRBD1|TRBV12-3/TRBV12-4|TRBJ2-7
TGTGCCAGCAGTCGGGGACAGGGAGCTCGGGAGCAGTACTTC
CASSRGQGAREQYF
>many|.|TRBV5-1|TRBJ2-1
TGCGCCAGCAGCTTGGCGCTCCACCCGGGGATCCACAATGAGCAGTTCTTC
CASSLALHPGIHNEQFF
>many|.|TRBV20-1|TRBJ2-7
TGCAGTGCTAGAGATTGGGACCTATTGGGGGAGCAGTACTTC
CSARDWDLLGEQYF